This T cell receptor beta chain is from a study of OX40 agonist ivuxolimab in advanced cancers. Some background on the complete study: Ivuxolimab, which targeted the costimulatory receptor OX40 (CD134), was an agonistic, fully human IgG2 monoclonal antibody. Intravenous ivuxolimab was administered to patients every 2 weeks at six dose levels: 0.01, 0.1, 0.3, 1.5, 3 and 10 mg/kg. Among the approximately 50 dose-escalation patients, around 19 had hepatocellular carcinoma, about 15 melanoma, 9 renal cell carcinoma and 9 head and neck cancer. In the dose-escalation cohort, around four fifths of patients were male, and the mean age was around 65 years with a range of about 20 to 80. Patients were allowed to have had prior anti-PD-1, anti-PD-L1 or anti-CTLA-4 therapy, and approximately 41% of the dose-escalation patients had previously received checkpoint inhibitors. Partial responses were achieved by three dose-escalation patients, of whom one had hepatocellular carcinoma and two had cutaneous melanoma. The purpose of peripheral TCRbeta sequencing was to test whether ivuxolimab changed TCR sequence diversity and led to clonal T-cell expansion. The paper reports the monotherapy dose-escalation portion (N ≈ 50 patients) of the phase I ivuxolimab trial. What the authors observed across the whole study: On average, CD8+ T cells showed more expanded clones than CD4+ T cells after ivuxolimab. Low levels of normalized T-cell clonal expansion were also seen in some patients who did not respond. In the 0.1-3.0 mg/kg groups, partial responders had among the lowest normalized peripheral clonal expansion, particularly in CD8+ T cells. Clonal expansion of both CD4+ and CD8+ blood T cells was observed from baseline to week 6 at doses 0.1 to 3.0 mg/kg. The antigen specificity of the clonally expanded peripheral T cells was not determined.

The trial excluded patients who had a history of autoimmune disease or were on systemic immunosuppression. Peripheral blood for TCR sequencing was collected from all dose cohorts at baseline, on cycle 4 day 1, and on cycle 7 day 1. The samples were drawn from a first-in-human, open-label, multicenter phase I dose-escalation trial of ivuxolimab. Adults with locally advanced or metastatic melanoma, renal cell carcinoma, hepatocellular carcinoma or head and neck squamous cell carcinoma were enrolled in the trial. Before TCR sequencing, CD4+ T cells and CD8+ T cells were sorted from peripheral blood as separate populations. To sequence the TCRbeta CDR3 region, genomic DNA was isolated from the sorted cells. The immunoSEQ Assay was used to sequence the TCRbeta CDR3 regions. The table was pulled from immuneACCESS by TCRdb, which kept in-frame rearrangements only. Such tables lose some clones; where checked, under half of the loss comes from unresolved V genes, and the rest has no known cause. The sample profile shows some 10,000 clones; about 63% of them were found once. The ten largest clones add up to 46% of the sample.

Trimming takes 7 bases from V and 6 bases from J, and the germline ends sit 11 bases apart. The cysteine opens and the phenylalanine closes a CDR3 of 12 amino acids. Solely the CDR3 DNA is kept, with 36 bases framed from the first base. Looking up the germline V gene yields CDR1 SGHDT and CDR2 YYEEEE. Comment on this clone: The antigen it recognizes is unknown. Qualities for individual bases were not recorded, and no much larger clone is one base off.

The V and J genes are TRBV5-6 and TRBJ1-5; TRBD1 is a weak D gene call, 5 bases matching. The receptor was derived from an adult with an advanced solid tumor such as melanoma, head and neck, liver or kidney cancer. Sequencing was performed on CD4+ or CD8+ T cells sorted from blood, taken in a trial of the OX40 agonist ivuxolimab. The nucleotides are TGTGCCAGCGCGAAGGGGTCTCAGCCCCAGCATTTT. This sequence encodes CASAKGSQPQHF.